This is a list of T cell receptor beta chains from one sample in a study of T cell responses to AZD1222 COVID-19 vaccine. Libraries were prepared by immunoSEQ multiplex PCR; TCRdb keeps only in-frame clonotypes and omits some of them. The sample has about 120,000 clones; around 93% are singletons. This specimen was peripheral blood, taken on day 0 of AZD1222 vaccination. Receptor source: an adult in good health. CDR3s include the opening cysteine and the closing phenylalanine or tryptophan. D genes are given only for firm matches. Clone size, where shown, is once, few, many, or a class for clones that have expanded.

D: .
V: TRBV28
J: TRBJ1-6
size: .
CDR3: CASSPQGLTVNSPLHF
DNA: TGTGCCAGCAGTCCCCAGGGCTTGACCGTTAATTCACCCCTCCACTTT

D: .
V: TRBV2
J: TRBJ1-6
size: .
CDR3: CASWGVRSYNSPLHF
DNA: TGTGCCAGTTGGGGGGTCCGTAGTTACAATTCACCCCTCCACTTT

D: .
V: TRBV4-3
J: TRBJ2-7
size: .
CDR3: CASSQDSDSYEQYF
DNA: TGCGCCAGCAGCCAAGATTCTGACTCCTACGAGCAGTACTTC

D: TRBD1
V: TRBV18
J: TRBJ1-2
size: .
CDR3: CASSPSRTGFDYIRSFYGYTF
DNA: TGTGCCAGCTCACCTTCCCGGACAGGCTTCGACTATATCCGGAGTTTCTATGGCTACACCTTC

D: .
V: TRBV27
J: TRBJ1-2
size: .
CDR3: CASSPERRNYGYTF
DNA: TGTGCCAGCAGCCCAGAACGGAGGAACTATGGCTACACCTTC

D: .
V: TRBV5-6
J: TRBJ1-1
size: .
CDR3: CASSLEGTEAFF
DNA: TGTGCCAGCAGCTTGGAGGGTACTGAAGCTTTCTTT

D: .
V: TRBV5-1
J: TRBJ2-7
size: .
CDR3: CASSLEPAYEQYF
DNA: TGCGCCAGCAGCTTGGAGCCAGCCTACGAGCAGTACTTC

D: .
V: TRBV7-2
J: TRBJ2-7
size: .
CDR3: CASSGTDRPGREQYF
DNA: TGTGCCAGCAGTGGAACTGACAGACCAGGGAGGGAGCAGTACTTC

D: .
V: TRBV28
J: TRBJ1-2
size: .
CDR3: CASAKGLLGGYTF
DNA: TGTGCCAGCGCCAAGGGGTTACTGGGTGGCTACACCTTC

D: TRBD1
V: TRBV3-1/TRBV3-2
J: TRBJ1-1
size: .
CDR3: CASSNRDSKTEAFF
DNA: TGTGCCAGCAGCAACCGGGACAGTAAAACTGAAGCTTTCTTT

D: .
V: TRBV6-2/TRBV6-3
J: TRBJ1-5
size: .
CDR3: CASSYGGQPQHF
DNA: TGTGCCAGCAGTTATGGAGGTCAGCCCCAGCATTTT

D: .
V: TRBV3-1/TRBV3-2
J: TRBJ2-5
size: .
CDR3: CASSQALQDQETQYF
DNA: TGTGCCAGCAGCCAAGCGCTCCAGGACCAAGAGACCCAGTACTTC

D: .
V: TRBV12-3/TRBV12-4
J: TRBJ2-5
size: .
CDR3: CASSLVGYETQYF
DNA: TGTGCCAGCAGTTTAGTAGGGTACGAGACCCAGTACTTC

D: .
V: TRBV9
J: TRBJ2-1
size: .
CDR3: CASSARGTFSYNEQFF
DNA: TGTGCCAGCAGCGCGAGGGGGACTTTCTCCTACAATGAGCAGTTCTTC

D: TRBD2
V: TRBV11-2
J: TRBJ2-1
size: .
CDR3: CASSLVRLAGRGSYNEQFF
DNA: TGTGCCAGCAGCTTAGTTAGACTAGCGGGAAGGGGCTCCTACAATGAGCAGTTCTTC

D: TRBD1
V: TRBV6-1
J: TRBJ1-1
size: .
CDR3: CASSEEWTGGEAFF
DNA: TGTGCCAGCAGTGAAGAATGGACAGGGGGGGAAGCTTTCTTT

D: TRBD1
V: TRBV6-5
J: TRBJ1-1
size: once
CDR3: CASNVLTGRAEAFF
DNA: TGTGCCAGCAATGTACTGACAGGGAGGGCTGAAGCTTTCTTT

D: TRBD2
V: TRBV5-1
J: TRBJ2-1
size: .
CDR3: CASSLAGGNRHEQFF
DNA: TGCGCCAGCAGCTTAGCGGGGGGGAATAGACATGAGCAGTTCTTC

D: .
V: TRBV27
J: TRBJ1-2
size: .
CDR3: CASRSFSQGSIYGYTF
DNA: TGTGCCAGCAGGAGTTTTTCCCAGGGGAGCATATATGGCTACACCTTC

D: .
V: TRBV13
J: TRBJ2-7
size: .
CDR3: CASSSRVFTTDYEQYF
DNA: TGTGCCAGCAGCTCGAGGGTGTTCACGACGGACTACGAGCAGTACTTC

D: TRBD1
V: TRBV4-2
J: TRBJ1-1
size: .
CDR3: CASSQGQGFTEAFF
DNA: TGTGCCAGCAGCCAGGGACAGGGCTTCACTGAAGCTTTCTTT

D: .
V: TRBV2
J: TRBJ1-5
size: .
CDR3: CASSSGPAGNQPQHF
DNA: TGTGCCAGCAGCTCGGGCCCCGCAGGCAATCAGCCCCAGCATTTT

D: .
V: TRBV7-9
J: TRBJ1-6
size: .
CDR3: CASGLGASYNSPLHF
DNA: TGTGCCAGCGGCCTGGGGGCCTCCTATAATTCACCCCTCCACTTT

D: .
V: TRBV7-8
J: TRBJ2-7
size: .
CDR3: CASSLVKGEVEEQYF
DNA: TGTGCCAGCAGCTTAGTGAAAGGGGAAGTAGAGGAGCAGTACTTC

D: .
V: TRBV5-6
J: TRBJ1-2
size: .
CDR3: CASRSNMGHSYTF
DNA: TGTGCCAGCAGGTCGAACATGGGACATAGCTACACCTTC

D: TRBD2
V: TRBV30
J: TRBJ2-3
size: .
CDR3: CAWGGGSTDTQYF
DNA: TGTGCCTGGGGCGGGGGTAGCACAGATACGCAGTATTTT